This T cell receptor (beta chain) was profiled in a study of a mutant IDH1 vaccine in newly diagnosed glioma. Some clones are missing from TCRdb's copy, which holds only in-frame ones; the method was immunoSEQ multiplex PCR. This sample has roughly 54,000 clones, with about 80% found just once. CDR3 length equals 13 residues. V lost 4 bases to trimming and J lost 2 bases, with 10 bases between them. Germline V CDR1 and CDR2: SGHRS, YFSETQ. This clone was detected a few times. Antigen unknown. Time point meaning: week 5, during vaccination. Topical imiquimod accompanied each vaccine dose, which consisted of 300 ug of mutant IDH1 20-mer peptide.

The genes are TRBV5-1 and TRBJ2-7; no firm D call. The receptor was derived from a man younger than 45 with glioma. The sample consisted of PBMCs, taken from a glioma patient whose treatment included an IDH1 peptide vaccine. DNA for the CDR3: TGCGCCAGCAGCATCCCTCCCGCCTACGAGCAGTACTTC. Translating gives CASSIPPAYEQYF.